This is a list of T cell receptor beta chains from one sample in a study of shared clonotypes between healthy human individuals. Using immunoSEQ multiplex PCR, the repertoire was profiled, and TCRdb retains in-frame clones only, with some absent. The sample shows about 2.1 million clones, around 93% of them seen only once. The source material was naive CD8+ T cells from PBMCs. These receptors were taken from a man younger than 30 in good health. Some clones in this sample may be carry-over from other donors' samples. The CDR3 runs from the conserved cysteine through the conserved F or W.

>TRBV15|TRBJ2-7
CATSINGLAGVTYEQYF
>TRBV7-3|TRBJ2-1
CASSLGAGNEQFF
>TRBV7-9|TRBJ2-7
CASSPELAGASYEQYF
>TRBV6-6|TRBJ2-7
CASSYRAGGLVEQYF
>TRBV13|TRBJ2-5
CASSLEEETQYF
>TRBV4-2|TRBJ2-1
CASSQDSSGWVGNEQFF
>TRBV2|TRBJ1-4
CASSDFQSTNEKLFF
>TRBV7-3|TRBJ2-2
CASSLDRVGNTGELFF
>TRBV6-5|TRBJ2-5
CASRSEGGPQETQYF
>TRBV6-1|TRBJ1-1
CASRYRDMNTEAFF
>TRBV5-1|TRBJ2-7
CASSSSTYEQYF
>TRBV28|TRBJ2-2
CASSPRNGAGELFF
>TRBV19|TRBJ2-1
CASSPWRERGNEQFF
>TRBV9|TRBJ2-1
CASSHSLTSGVGEQFF
>TRBV5-1|TRBJ2-7
CASSPLSGRVDEQYF
>TRBV11-2|TRBJ1-2
CASSFHGAHYGYTF
>TRBV5-8|TRBJ1-1
CAGLLPEVNTEAFF
>TRBV10-3|TRBJ2-5
CAISEDNQETQYF
>TRBV9|TRBJ1-4
CASSAGQGPYPTNEKLFF
>TRBV7-9|TRBJ2-5
CASSLIGQGAGETQYF
>TRBV13|TRBJ2-5
CASSSAVQETQYF
>TRBV21-1|TRBJ2-7
CASSKGTSGRFHEQYF
>TRBV28|TRBJ2-2
CASSLFEGELFF
>TRBV7-2|TRBJ1-2
CASSTRRGRGLYGYTF
>TRBV5-6|TRBJ2-7
CASIGLAIGGGEQYF
>TRBV11-2|TRBJ2-7
CASRGTTEIEQYF
>TRBV30|TRBJ2-7
CAWSRPNGEQYF
>TRBV6-5|TRBJ2-1
CASTPTGRNEQFF
>TRBV21-1|TRBJ2-1
CASSRLGGLPYNEQFF
>TRBV27|TRBJ2-1
CASSLDWTSSNEQFF
>TRBV11-2|TRBJ2-1
CASSLEADRGRNEQFF
>TRBV30|TRBJ2-5
CAWNQGAVQETQYF
>TRBV28|TRBJ2-2
CASSIPDPAIGGPNTGELFF
>TRBV7-2|TRBJ2-1
CASSSGDNEQFF
>TRBV5-1|TRBJ2-1
CASRTESSYNEQFF
>TRBV9|TRBJ2-1
CASSVAGGNEQFF
>TRBV11-2|TRBJ1-1
CASSTSLGRGNTEAFF
>TRBV7-6|TRBJ2-1
CASSLRGEDYNEQFF
>TRBV2|TRBJ1-5
CASRTGRQPQHF
>TRBV19|TRBJ1-1
CASRGKNTEAFF
>TRBV2|TRBJ1-1
CASSESVRTEAFF
>TRBV28|TRBJ2-7
CASSPISRYEQYF
>TRBV6-5|TRBJ2-1
CASSYRTDSWGDEQFF
>TRBV4-1|TRBJ2-7
CASSQDGGTGSSWREVYEQYF
>TRBV7-2|TRBJ1-4
CASSGRGLGNEKLFF
>TRBV10-3|TRBJ2-1
CAIRGGLAFNEQFF
>TRBV19|TRBJ2-3
CASSTWREGPDTQYF
>TRBV9|TRBJ1-6
CASSPSGQRLGAPLHF
>TRBV11-3|TRBJ2-2
CASSPAQHTGELFF
>TRBV9|TRBJ2-1
CASSVEGTRGDEQFF
>TRBV19|TRBJ2-7
CASSIRLTYEQYF